These 29 T cell receptor beta chains originate from one sample sequenced in a study of glioma-infiltrating T cells. The iRepertoire nested amplicon-rescue multiplex PCR amplified TCR alpha and beta CDR3s from RNA. TCRdb independently ran MiXCR on the multiplex PCR reads; one entry per CDR3 protein. The data show about 140,000 distinct CDR3 sequences, more than 35% seen once. The sample consisted of glioma tissue, nonneoplastic brain tissue, or PBMCs (not recorded which). Receptors originate from a human donor with low-grade glioma or glioblastoma, undergoing nonglioma brain surgery, or in good health (not recorded which).

As for this clonotype: One end of the junction does not line up with germline, which may come from a read error. The rearrangement links TRBV20-1 to TRBJ2-7; tentatively, D is TRBD1 (8 bases). The CDR3 consists of 15 residues. CDR1 is DFQATT, CDR2 SNEGSKA, per germline (reference sequence). The CDR3 here is CSAPQAGQDYYEEYF. The CDR3, as DNA: TGCAGTGCTCCTCAAGCGGGACAGGACTACTACGAGGAGTACTTC.

This sequence joins TRBV19 and TRBJ2-2; D is ambiguous. Per germline, CDR1 LNHDA and CDR2 SQIVND (reference sequence). Between the trimmed V and J ends, which lost 6 bases and 0 bases, there was a span of 8 bases. This CDR3 comprises 14 residues. The CDR3 loop reads CASRGNANTGELFF. The CDR3 coding sequence is TGTGCCAGTAGAGGGAACGCGAACACCGGGGAGCTGTTTTTT.

The table lists this clonotype with many counts. The genes are TRBV6-1 and TRBJ2-2, with 8 bases that match TRBD1. This CDR3 has 15 amino acids. The V and J ends lost 5 bases and 2 bases, in that order; junction bases with no gene match: 4. Germline V lookup: CDR1 MNHNS, CDR2 SASEGT. The CDR3 reads CASSRQGINTGELFF. In nucleotides, the CDR3 is TGTGCCAGCAGTCGACAGGGGATTAACACCGGGGAGCTGTTTTTT.

In its sample, this clonotype was seen a few times. The chain links TRBV6-1 to TRBJ1-1; D is undetermined. Germline values: CDR1 MNHNS, CDR2 SASEGT. The length of the CDR3 is 13 residues. V lost 8 bases and J 7 bases, leaving 17 bases between the germline ends. The CDR3 DNA reads as TGTGCCAGCCGGCTCAGGAACCCGTTTGAAGCTTTCTTT. Amino acids: CASRLRNPFEAFF.

The chain employs TRBV7-6 and TRBJ2-1; no definite D call. From germline, CDR1 is SGHVS and CDR2 FNYEAQ. V was pared by 1 base and J by 4 bases, with 8 bases between. This CDR3 contains 14 residues. CDR3 sequence reads: CASSLVPQYNEQFF. CDR3 DNA sequence: TGTGCCAGCAGCTTAGTCCCGCAATACAATGAGCAGTTCTTC.

This clonotype was detected a few times. The V and J genes are TRBV12-3 or TRBV12-4 and TRBJ2-1; 9 positions agree with TRBD1. J was trimmed by 8 bases and V by 6 bases; bases with no gene match: 8. The CDR3 consists of 14 residues. CDR3 sequence reads: CASRKQGARDEQFF. The CDR3 nucleotides read TGTGCCAGCAGAAAACAGGGGGCAAGGGATGAGCAGTTCTTC.

The chain recombines TRBV7-6 with TRBJ2-7, with 7 bases aligning to TRBD1. With V trimmed by 4 bases and J by 1 base, 4 bases remained unmatched. Germline CDR1 reads SGHVS; CDR2 reads FNYEAQ. The CDR3 sequence is 14 residues long. Here the CDR3 reads CASSSATGSYEQYF. The CDR3 DNA is TGTGCCAGCAGCTCGGCGACAGGGTCCTACGAGCAGTACTTC.

As to this clonotype: The junction departs from germline at one end; a sequencing error may be responsible. This chain links TRBV6-5 with TRBJ2-3; 10 bases agree with TRBD2. CDR1 and CDR2 from the germline V gene are MNHEY and SVGAGI. The CDR3 extends over 16 amino acids. The CDR3 reads CASTRTSGIDPDKQYF. Here the CDR3 DNA reads TGTGCCAGCACTCGCACTAGCGGGATAGATCCAGATAAGCAGTATTTT.

There are many counts of this clonotype. This chain connects TRBV6-1 to TRBJ1-1; no clear D. The CDR3 spans 12 residues. V lost 6 bases, J lost 3 bases, and 8 bases lay in between. The V gene's germline CDR1 is MNHNS and CDR2 SASEGT. CDR3 nucleotides: TGTGCCAGCAGGCGGGGTCACACTGAAGCTTTCTTT. Translating gives CASRRGHTEAFF.

This clonotype came up many times. The chain combines TRBV6-1 with TRBJ1-2; 7 nucleotides agree with TRBD1. The CDR3 totals 13 residues. J gave up 6 bases and V 6 bases, and 7 bases lay outside the gene matches. Germline CDR1 reads MNHNS; CDR2 reads SASEGT. This CDR3 reads CASSGTVLDGYTF. CDR3 nucleotide sequence: TGTGCCAGCAGCGGGACAGTTCTGGATGGCTACACCTTC.

This clonotype was found many times. This chain uses TRBV6-1 with TRBJ2-3, with a possible D match to TRBD2 (5 bases). The CDR3 extends over 15 amino acids. Trimming removed 6 bases at V and 2 bases at J, with 15 bases between. Germline V CDR1 and CDR2: MNHNS, SASEGT. CDR3 coding DNA: TGTGCCAGCAGCCAGAATAGACGGGACACAGATACGCAGTATTTT. This codes for CASSQNRRDTDTQYF.

This clonotype was counted a few times. CDR3 sequence: CSAPGTSGYEQYF. DNA of the CDR3: TGCAGTGCGCCCGGGACTAGCGGATACGAGCAGTACTTC. This chain joins TRBV20-1 and TRBJ2-7; 11 bases fit TRBD2. The ends lost 6 bases at V and 4 bases at J; junction bases unmatched: 5. Germline V gene data show CDR1 as DFQATT and CDR2 as SNEGSKA (reference sequence). The CDR3 is 13 amino acids.

The rearrangement uses TRBV7-9 and TRBJ2-7; 7 bases line up with TRBD1. The CDR3 is made up of 14 amino acids. The germline gives CDR1 SEHNR, CDR2 FQNEAQ (reference sequence). V lost 5 bases and J lost 2; bases outside the gene matches: 6. Here the CDR3 reads CASSPDRVPYEQYF. DNA of the CDR3: TGTGCCAGCAGCCCCGACAGGGTCCCCTACGAGCAGTACTTC.

This clonotype was recorded a few times. The V gene is TRBV6-1, the J gene TRBJ1-5; no reliable D call. Germline CDR1 reads MNHNS; CDR2 reads SASEGT. Trimming cost V 0 bases and J 3 bases, with 9 bases left between them. This CDR3 contains 15 residues. CDR3 region: CASSEAKAFNQPQHF. In DNA, the CDR3 is TGTGCCAGCAGTGAAGCTAAGGCGTTCAATCAGCCCCAGCATTTT.

This clonotype was detected ten times or more. This chain connects TRBV27 to TRBJ2-3; 11 bases are shared with TRBD2. CDR3 length: 15 amino acids. V dropped 5 bases and J dropped 9; count of bases not matched to a gene: 10. Germline loops: CDR1 MNHEY, CDR2 SMNVEV (reference sequence). The CDR3 DNA sequence: TGTGCCAGCAGTCCCCAAACTAGCGGGGGAGAGACGCAGTATTTT. Translation gives CASSPQTSGGETQYF.

This chain joins TRBV28 and TRBJ2-1, with TRBD1 matching over 8 bases. V dropped 3 bases and J dropped 10; count of bases not matched to a gene: 5. CDR3 length: 13 amino acids. Germline V CDR1 and CDR2: MDHEN, SYDVKM. The CDR3 region has the DNA TGTGCCAGCAGTTTCGCAGGGGGCTACGAGCAGTTCTTC. Amino acid sequence: CASSFAGGYEQFF.

This clonotype appeared many times. The genes are TRBV20-1 and TRBJ1-1, with D uncertain. The CDR3 runs 10 residues. Germline CDR1 and CDR2: DFQATT and SNEGSKA (reference sequence). The CDR3 nucleotides are TGCAGGGCCAGCGGCACTGAAGCTTTCTTT. This encodes CRASGTEAFF.

This clonotype was counted between two and nine times. The chain has TRBV6-1 and TRBJ1-4; D is unresolved. Trimming left V 4 bases short and J 0 bases short, with 6 bases between. The CDR3 length is 14 residues. Looked up from germline, CDR1 is MNHNS and CDR2 is SASEGT. CDR3 region: CASSGTATNEKLFF. The CDR3 coding sequence is TGTGCCAGCAGTGGAACAGCAACTAATGAAAAACTGTTTTTT.

The rearrangement joins TRBV12-3 or TRBV12-4 to TRBJ1-1; maybe TRBD1 (6 bases). The CDR3 is 14 residues long. V lost 3 bases and J lost 4, with 12 bases in between. Written as DNA, the CDR3 is TGTGCCAGCAGTTTTTATAGGGGGGGCACTGAAGCTTTCTTT. Its protein product is CASSFYRGGTEAFF.

About this clonotype itself: Without the conserved terminal phenylalanine or tryptophan, this CDR3 likely stems from a read error. The chain has TRBV12-3 or TRBV12-4 and TRBJ2-1; TRBD1 or TRBD2 may be the D gene (5 bases each). This CDR3 is built from 13 residues. V lost 3 bases and J lost 10, with 13 bases in between. CDR3 DNA sequence: TGTGCCAGCAGTTTCGGGACCGTCGGGGAGCAGTTCTTA. This codes for CASSFGTVGEQFL.

This rearrangement joins TRBV29-1 to TRBJ2-1, with 7 bases identical to TRBD1. With 3 bases clipped from V and 4 bases from J, the junction kept 3 bases outside the gene matches. This CDR3 has 13 residues. Germline V gene lookup returns CDR1 SQVTM and CDR2 ANQGSEA. The chain's CDR3 is CSVDRTGYNEQFF. The CDR3 DNA is TGCAGCGTTGACCGGACAGGATACAATGAGCAGTTCTTC.

This chain connects TRBV7-2 to TRBJ1-1; no reliable D call. The CDR3 runs to 17 residues. Germline V lookup: CDR1 SGHTA, CDR2 FQGNSA. Trimming pared 1 base from V and 0 bases from J, leaving 15 bases between. CDR3 in DNA: TGTGCCAGCAGCTTAGAAGGCAGGCTTATCATGAACACTGAAGCTTTCTTT. It translates to CASSLEGRLIMNTEAFF.

This clonotype was picked up a small number of times. The chain has TRBV20-1 and TRBJ2-5; TRBD2 matches 8 bases. Germline trimming cut 1 base from V and 0 bases from J; bases unmatched to any gene: 4. The CDR3 totals 15 residues. Germline V gives CDR1 DFQATT, CDR2 SNEGSKA (reference sequence). Written as DNA, the CDR3 is TGCAGTGCTAGAGGTCCAGCGGGGGACCAAGAGACCCAGTACTTC. Translation gives CSARGPAGDQETQYF.

The rearrangement joins TRBV6-1 to TRBJ1-2, with D maybe TRBD1 (5 bases). CDR3 length: 15 residues. The germline V gene encodes CDR1 MNHNS and CDR2 SASEGT. Trimming took 5 bases from V and 8 from J, leaving 21 bases between them. In DNA form, the CDR3 reads TGTGCCAGCAGTTCAACAACCGACAGCACCCGGGGCTACACCTTC. This sequence encodes CASSSTTDSTRGYTF.

The chain carries TRBV27 and TRBJ1-5; D remains unclear. The CDR3 spans 14 residues. Trimming took off 0 bases at V and 3 bases at J, with 6 bases between the two ends. Germline V gives CDR1 MNHEY, CDR2 SMNVEV (reference sequence). The CDR3 coding sequence is TGTGCCAGCAGTTTATCGCGGTACAATCAGCCCCAGCATTTT. Its translation: CASSLSRYNQPQHF.

This clonotype has a handful of counts. The J gene is TRBJ1-1, the V gene TRBV25-1; the D is unclear. Germline V gene lookup returns CDR1 MGHDK and CDR2 SYGVNS. V dropped 6 bases and J dropped 7 bases, with 12 bases sitting between them. This CDR3 has 12 amino acids. The CDR3 protein is CASRPGWGEAFF. The DNA of the CDR3 is TGTGCCAGCAGGCCGGGCTGGGGTGAAGCTTTCTTT.

The rearrangement uses TRBV27 and TRBJ1-1; 8 positions agree with TRBD1. The trim removed 6 bases at V and 5 bases at J, leaving 8 bases unmatched. Germline CDR1 and CDR2: MNHEY and SMNVEV (reference sequence). CDR3 size: 14 residues. CDR3 amino acids: CASSFGQGGTEAFF. CDR3 bases: TGTGCCAGCAGCTTCGGACAGGGAGGTACTGAAGCTTTCTTT.

The V and J genes are TRBV6-2 or TRBV6-3 and TRBJ2-7; TRBD2 aligns across 10 bases. The CDR3 consists of 15 residues. The germline CDR1 and CDR2 sequences are MNHEY and SVGEGT. J lost 5 bases, V lost 1 base, and 5 bases had no gene match. The CDR3 is CASSYLASGSDEQYF. Here the CDR3 DNA reads TGTGCCAGCAGTTACTTGGCTAGCGGGAGCGACGAGCAGTACTTC.

This clonotype was seen once. A read error may produce the germline difference seen at one junction end. The V gene is TRBV19, the J gene TRBJ2-3; TRBD1 matches 7 bases. Germline values: CDR1 LNHDA, CDR2 SQIVND (reference sequence). This CDR3 region has 12 residues. The CDR3 region is CASISRTGTQYF. The CDR3, as DNA: TGTGCCAGTATATCGAGGACAGGTACGCAGTATTTT.